This T cell receptor beta chain was profiled in a study of T-cell reconstitution after alpha-beta-depleted transplantation in children. With regard to this clonotype: Its antigen is still unknown. Being one base from a much bigger clone, this may be a read error. The missing conserved phenylalanine or tryptophan at the end of this CDR3 makes a read error likely.

The germline CDR1 and CDR2 sequences are MGHDK and SYGVNS. Trimming shortened V by 3 bases and J by 3 bases, and 11 bases separated the two germline ends. The length of the CDR3 is 14 residues. Preparing the TCRbeta library involved the use of unique molecular identifiers. TCRdb reanalysed the PCR reads using MiXCR and keeps one entry per CDR3 protein. This table has fewer than 700,000 distinct CDR3 sequences, 23% appearing once. Study-level results: Several hundred expanded graft clones reportedly supplied alpha-beta T cells about two months after transplant.

Sequences were derived from PBMCs, mostly from graft donor cells, sampled 360 days after TCRalphabeta/CD19-depleted stem cell transplant. The clonotype originates from a boy in the first two years of life who had a stem cell transplant for acute myeloid leukemia, so the T cells may come from the graft donor. This chain connects TRBV25-1 to TRBJ1-2, with D maybe TRBD1 (6 bases). The CDR3 loop is CASSDRGRHYGYTL. The CDR3, as DNA: TGTGCCAGCAGTGATCGGGGGCGGCACTATGGCTACACCCTC.